One sample yielded the 32 T cell receptor beta chains listed below, sequenced in a study of T cells in lung cancer brain metastases. Sequenced by immunoSEQ multiplex PCR; TCRdb stores in-frame clones only, minus some. The data hold 3,000 to 4,000 clones, with roughly nine tenths observed a single time. Sequencing was performed on tumor tissue from the primary lung tumor. Every receptor here comes from a man between 65 and 85 years old with non-small cell lung cancer.

The chain has TRBV5-6 and TRBJ2-4, with D possibly TRBD1 on 5 matching bases. The germline V gene encodes CDR1 SGHDT and CDR2 YYEEEE. The germline V and J ends were trimmed by 2 bases and 4 bases, with 16 bases remaining between them. The CDR3 totals 16 residues. This CDR3 is CASSLPFPGLKNIQYF. CDR3 coding DNA: TGTGCCAGCAGCTTACCGTTTCCAGGGTTGAAAAACATTCAGTACTTC.

V gene TRBV7-6 combines with J gene TRBJ2-2; no firm D call. CDR3 length: 16 residues. The V end was cut by 2 bases, the J end by 6 bases, with 16 bases between. Germline CDR1 SGHVS, CDR2 FNYEAQ. CDR3 sequence (DNA): TGTGCCAGCAGCTTATGGGCCCCCGTGACCGCCGGGGAGCTGTTTTTT. Translated: CASSLWAPVTAGELFF.

V gene TRBV28 combines with J gene TRBJ1-2, with D possibly TRBD1 on 5 matching bases. This CDR3 contains 12 residues. The V gene lost 3 bases and the J gene lost 12 bases, with 14 bases spanning the gap. The V gene's germline CDR1 is MDHEN and CDR2 SYDVKM. The CDR3 DNA reads TGTGCCAGCAGTTTCCGGCAGGGTTATGACACCTTC. It codes for CASSFRQGYDTF.

The chain joins TRBV13 to TRBJ2-7; 7 bases are shared with TRBD1. Per the germline V gene, CDR1 is PRHDT and CDR2 is FYEKMQ (reference sequence). Trimming cost V 5 bases and J 0 bases; bases outside gene matches: 7. CDR3 length: 15 amino acids. CDR3 sequence reads: CASSTRQGNSYEQYF. The CDR3 DNA follows: TGTGCCAGCAGCACCCGACAGGGAAACTCCTACGAGCAGTACTTC.

The V gene is TRBV29-1, the J gene TRBJ2-2; no definite D call. The CDR3 runs 14 residues. Trimming left V 1 base short and J 0 bases short, with 6 bases between. Germline CDR1 is SQVTM and CDR2 is ANQGSEA. CDR3 residues: CSVEGTTNTGELFF. For the CDR3, the DNA is TGCAGCGTTGAAGGTACCACGAACACCGGGGAGCTGTTTTTT.

CDR3 loop: CASSPSSGTGSYEQYF. CDR3 DNA: TGTGCCAGCTCTCCCTCGTCCGGAACAGGCTCCTACGAGCAGTACTTC. This chain joins TRBV18 and TRBJ2-7, with D maybe TRBD1 (5 bases). This CDR3 has 16 amino acids. V was pared by 6 bases and J by 0 bases, with 18 bases between. The germline gives CDR1 KGHSH, CDR2 LQKENI.

The genes are TRBV9 and TRBJ2-1; possibly TRBD2 for D (6 bases). Germline CDR1 SGDLS, CDR2 YYNGEE. V was trimmed by 4 bases and J by 2 bases, leaving 13 bases between them. The CDR3 extends over 15 amino acids. In nucleotides, the CDR3 is TGTGCCAGCAGCCCCCGGGACTCCGCCTACAATGAGCAGTTCTTC. As protein: CASSPRDSAYNEQFF.

This clone appeared a few times. The V and J genes are TRBV19 and TRBJ1-5; TRBD1 might be the D (5 bases). Trimming left V 9 bases short and J 1 base short, with 16 bases between. Per germline, CDR1 LNHDA and CDR2 SQIVND (reference sequence). The CDR3 runs to 15 residues. This CDR3 reads CASRDLLGSNQPQHF. CDR3 nucleotide sequence: TGTGCCAGCCGGGACCTCCTCGGAAGCAATCAGCCCCAGCATTTT.

The rearrangement uses TRBV1 and TRBJ1-2; the table gives TRBD1 as D, unverified against the DNA. TRBV1 is classified as a pseudogene. The CDR3 extends over 16 amino acids. Written as DNA, the CDR3 is TGCACCAGCAGACCAGGCGTTGTGCGAAAGACCTATGGCTACACCTTC. Protein product: CTSRPGVVRKTYGYTF.

The J gene is TRBJ1-6, the V gene TRBV25-1; no clear D. The CDR3 length is 12 residues. Germline V lookup: CDR1 MGHDK, CDR2 SYGVNS. Trimming took off 7 bases at V and 10 bases at J, with 11 bases between the two ends. CDR3 residues: CASTRSGSPLHF. In DNA, the CDR3 is TGTGCCAGCACCCGCAGCGGATCACCCCTCCACTTT. Full variable domain (remainder filled in from reference TRBV25-1 and TRBJ1-6): EADIYQTPRYLVIGTGKKITLECSQTMGHDKMYWYQQDPGMELHLIHYSYGVNSTEKGDLSSESTVSRIRTEHFPLTLESARPSHTSQYLCASTRSGSPLHFGNGTRLTVT.

This clone has just a few counts. The chain recombines TRBV5-1 with TRBJ2-7; D is unresolved. Per germline, CDR1 SGHRS and CDR2 YFSETQ. The CDR3 sequence is 14 residues long. V lost 2 bases, J lost 6 bases, and 15 bases lay in between. For the CDR3, the DNA is TGCGCCAGCAGCTTTGGTCAGGCTGGTTCCGAGCAGTACTTC. Its protein is CASSFGQAGSEQYF.

The J gene is TRBJ2-2, the V gene TRBV18; possibly TRBD1 for D (5 bases). The ends were cut back, 6 bases at V and 5 bases at J, with 10 bases in the middle. Germline values: CDR1 KGHSH, CDR2 LQKENI. The CDR3 runs 13 residues. CDR3 protein: CASSHAGTGELFF. CDR3 DNA: TGTGCCAGCTCGCATGCAGGGACCGGGGAGCTGTTTTTT. The full variable domain, rest sourced from reference TRBV18 and TRBJ2-2, is NAGVMQNPRHLVRRRGQEARLRCSPMKGHSHVYWYRQLPEEGLKFMVYLQKENIIDESGMPKERFSAEFPKEGPSILRIQQVVRGDSAAYFCASSHAGTGELFFGEGSRLTVL.

This sequence joins TRBV6-1 and TRBJ2-1; 9 bases align to TRBD1. The CDR3 is 15 residues long. Germline CDR1 and CDR2: MNHNS and SASEGT. The V gene end was trimmed by 6 bases and the J gene end by 9 bases; junction bases not matched to a gene: 12. The CDR3 loop is CASRRTGASLGEQFF. DNA of the CDR3: TGTGCCAGCAGAAGGACAGGGGCAAGCCTCGGTGAGCAGTTCTTC.

This rearrangement joins TRBV5-1 to TRBJ1-4, with TRBD1 identical over 9 bases. V shed 0 bases and J 14 bases; nucleotides not matched to a gene: 11. The CDR3 totals 15 residues. Germline values: CDR1 SGHRS, CDR2 YFSETQ. The CDR3 here is CASSLDTGTGSPLFF. DNA of the CDR3: TGCGCCAGCAGCTTGGATACAGGGACAGGGAGTCCGCTGTTTTTT.

This clone was seen a single time. This sequence joins TRBV18 and TRBJ2-3, with 11 nucleotides matching TRBD2. Germline CDR1 and CDR2: KGHSH and LQKENI. The length of the CDR3 is 16 residues. After removal of 3 bases from V and 0 bases from J, the junction contained 2 bases not matched to a gene. CDR3 bases: TGTGCCAGCTCACCCCGGACTAGCGGGAGCACAGATACGCAGTATTTT. Protein product: CASSPRTSGSTDTQYF.

V usage is TRBV27 and J usage is TRBJ2-5, with D possibly TRBD1 on 5 matching bases. The CDR3 loop spans 15 amino acids. Trimming took 2 bases from V and 5 from J, leaving 15 bases between them. Germline V gene data show CDR1 as MNHEY and CDR2 as SMNVEV (reference sequence). The CDR3 spells CASSLGQGIWETQYF. CDR3 sequence (DNA): TGTGCCAGCAGTTTAGGGCAGGGAATATGGGAGACCCAGTACTTC.

The table lists this clone with a count of one. The chain recombines TRBV2 with TRBJ2-3; a possible D gene is TRBD2 (5 bases). The CDR3 runs to 14 residues. The V end lost 5 bases, the J end lost 3 bases, and 12 bases lay between the germline ends. The V gene's germline CDR1 is SNHLY and CDR2 FYNNEI. CDR3 in amino acids: CASSSGLGTDTQYF. The CDR3 DNA is TGTGCCAGCAGTAGCGGCCTGGGTACAGATACGCAGTATTTT.

The rearrangement joins TRBV7-2 to TRBJ1-5; 9 nucleotides align to TRBD1. The germline CDR1 and CDR2 sequences are SGHTA and FQGNSA. This CDR3 region has 14 residues. The J segment lost 7 bases and the V segment lost 8 bases, leaving 9 bases of the junction unmatched. The CDR3 coding sequence is TGTGCCAGCGGAACAGGGGGCGTTTGGCAGCCCCAGCATTTT. Residues: CASGTGGVWQPQHF.

The chain couples TRBV19 to TRBJ1-6; 7 nucleotides align to TRBD1. CDR1 is LNHDA, CDR2 SQIVND, per germline (reference sequence). The CDR3 sequence is 14 residues long. V dropped 1 base and J dropped 10; count of bases not matched to a gene: 4. CDR3 residues: CASSIGQGRSPLHF. CDR3 sequence (DNA): TGTGCCAGTAGTATAGGACAGGGTCGGTCACCCCTCCACTTT.

The chain joins TRBV5-4 to TRBJ2-1; D may be TRBD1 (7 bases). V was pared by 4 bases and J by 1 base, with 15 bases between. Germline loops: CDR1 SGHNT, CDR2 YYREEE (reference sequence). The CDR3 runs to 16 residues. The CDR3 sequence: CASSPAGGKSYNEQFF. The CDR3 region has the DNA TGTGCCAGCAGCCCGGCAGGGGGGAAATCCTACAATGAGCAGTTCTTC.

The chain couples TRBV11-3 to TRBJ2-3; D remains unclear. The CDR3 runs to 13 residues. Germline CDR1 is SGHNT and CDR2 is YENEEA. V gave up 5 bases and J gave up 6 bases, with 12 bases separating them. CDR3 sequence (DNA): TGTGCCAGCAGCCCCTCTGACTTGGATACGCAGTATTTT. It is translated as CASSPSDLDTQYF.

This clone was recorded once. The rearrangement joins TRBV5-1 to TRBJ2-7; no reliable D call. The germline gives CDR1 SGHRS, CDR2 YFSETQ. V lost 4 bases to trimming and J lost 4 bases, with 12 bases between them. This CDR3 contains 13 residues. CDR3 region: CASSPLVGYEQYF. CDR3 nucleotide sequence: TGCGCCAGCAGCCCCTTGGTGGGATACGAGCAGTACTTC.

This chain connects TRBV6-1 to TRBJ2-2; a weak D match, TRBD1 (6 bases). V was trimmed by 6 bases and J by 7 bases, leaving 18 bases between them. CDR1 MNHNS and CDR2 SASEGT come from the germline V gene. CDR3 size: 15 residues. The CDR3, as DNA: TGTGCCAGCAGCGAGCCGGGACATTGGGTCGGGGAGCTGTTTTTT. Protein sequence: CASSEPGHWVGELFF.

V gene TRBV10-3 combines with J gene TRBJ2-7; perhaps TRBD2 as D (5 bases). The CDR3 runs 14 residues. Deletions cut 10 bases from V and 0 bases from J, with 16 bases between. Germline lookup yields CDR1 ENHRY and CDR2 SYGVKD. CDR3 DNA: TGTGCCACCCGGCTCTCGGCGGGCTCCTACGAGCAGTACTTC. This translates into CATRLSAGSYEQYF.

The sample holds one count of this clone. The rearrangement links TRBV29-1 to TRBJ2-5; D perhaps matches TRBD2 (6 bases). This CDR3 spans 14 amino acids. The V gene lost 6 bases and the J gene lost 5 bases, with 19 bases spanning the gap. Per germline, CDR1 SQVTM and CDR2 ANQGSEA. The CDR3 sequence is CSVRGRQLGETQYF. The CDR3 coding sequence is TGCAGCGTGCGGGGCCGCCAACTGGGTGAGACCCAGTACTTC.

The chain uses TRBV7-9 and TRBJ2-2, with 9 bases lining up with TRBD2. V was clipped by 5 bases and J by 5 bases; unmatched bases: 6. CDR1 is SEHNR and CDR2 is FQNEAQ in the germline V gene (reference sequence). The CDR3 runs to 15 residues. The CDR3 sequence: CASSGKGLATGELFF. The CDR3 DNA reads as TGTGCCAGCAGCGGAAAGGGACTAGCAACCGGGGAGCTGTTTTTT.

This chain uses TRBV29-1 with TRBJ1-1; D perhaps matches TRBD1 (5 bases). This CDR3 has 14 amino acids. Germline V CDR1 and CDR2: SQVTM, ANQGSEA. The ends were cut back, 8 bases at V and 1 base at J, with 17 bases in the middle. Here the CDR3 DNA reads TGCAGCTATTATCGGGGCCAGGGGAACACTGAAGCTTTCTTT. Protein: CSYYRGQGNTEAFF.

The table lists this clone with a count of one. The chain uses TRBV18 and TRBJ1-5; 8 bases are shared with TRBD1. The last part of the DNA fits TRBJ2-3 better; the J call may be wrong. The CDR3 consists of 17 residues. CDR1 and CDR2 from the germline V gene are KGHSH and LQKENI. CDR3 sequence reads: CASSLTVGTGGGGPQYF. For the CDR3, the DNA is TGTGCCAGCTCACTAACAGTCGGGACAGGCGGAGGTGGGCCCCAGTATTTT.

The chain is built from TRBV2 and TRBJ2-7, with unresolved D. The CDR3 loop spans 13 amino acids. Germline V lookup: CDR1 SNHLY, CDR2 FYNNEI. V dropped 2 bases and J dropped 0 bases, with 5 bases sitting between them. Here the CDR3 reads CASSEQASYEQYF. DNA of the CDR3: TGTGCCAGCAGTGAACAAGCCTCCTACGAGCAGTACTTC.

The chain uses TRBV6-1 and TRBJ1-5, with 9 bases lining up with TRBD1. This CDR3 is 15 amino acids long. Germline V CDR1 and CDR2: MNHNS, SASEGT. The ends lost 6 bases at V and 1 base at J; junction bases unmatched: 4. The DNA for the CDR3 is TGTGCCAGCAGCCAGGGGACAGGGAGCAATCAGCCCCAGCATTTT. This translates into CASSQGTGSNQPQHF.

The chain combines TRBV10-3 with TRBJ2-7; D remains unclear. The ends were cut back, 0 bases at V and 9 bases at J, with 9 bases in the middle. CDR1 and CDR2 (germline): ENHRY, SYGVKD. The CDR3 contains 12 residues. CDR3 amino acids: CAISESIHGQYF. CDR3 sequence (DNA): TGTGCCATCAGTGAGTCTATTCATGGGCAGTACTTC.

The chain links TRBV6-5 to TRBJ1-1; D might be TRBD1 (5 bases). From germline, CDR1 is MNHEY and CDR2 SVGAGI. V shed 2 bases and J shed 4 bases, with 14 bases lying between them. The CDR3 length is 15 residues. The CDR3 coding sequence is TGTGCCAGCAGTTACAGGGGTACTTCGGGCACTGAAGCTTTCTTT. Protein sequence: CASSYRGTSGTEAFF.